This T cell receptor beta chain was obtained from a study of blood T cell repertoires in COVID-19. Study in general: Acute and convalescent COVID-19 samples came from the United States, Italy and Spain. The cDNA or gDNA used as material had been derived from T cells, B-cell-depleted T cells, or PBMCs.

Looked up from germline, CDR1 is LGHDT and CDR2 is YNNKEL (reference sequence). CDR3 length: 15 residues. V gave up 4 bases and J gave up 0 bases, with 10 bases separating them. This clone was counted only a few times. In the source study's methods: Using reference gene primer amplification, nucleated cell counts were estimated. Clones were sequenced by immunoSEQ multiplex PCR, and TCRdb holds only the in-frame ones, with some missing. That table gives V, J and clone size, and the DNA gave D and trimming. The table has approximately 75,000 clones, roughly 80% seen once. The origin of this receptor is an elderly woman with acute or convalescent COVID-19. The sequenced sample was peripheral blood. V and J are TRBV3-1 (or the pseudogene TRBV3-2) and TRBJ2-1, with D possibly TRBD2 on 5 matching bases. In nucleotides, the CDR3 is TGTGCCAGCAGCCCTGGACTGATCTCCTACAATGAGCAGTTCTTC. Its translation: CASSPGLISYNEQFF.